Presented here are 10 T cell receptor beta chains from one specimen sequenced in a study of T cell repertoires in cytomegalovirus infection. Antigen specificity for these receptors is unknown. TCRdb independently ran MiXCR on the reads; one entry per CDR3 protein. Here the sample spans about 34,000 distinct CDR3 sequences, roughly half being singletons. Sequencing was performed on CD8+ T cells from cultured PBMCs, taken from culture after CMV antigen stimulation. Receptors originate from a human donor in good health (CMV status not recorded). Some clones in this sample may be carry-over from other donors' samples.

This clonotype was recorded a few times. The J gene is TRBJ2-7, the V gene TRBV19; perhaps TRBD1 as D (6 bases). Trimming removed 8 bases from V and 3 bases from J, with 11 bases in between. Germline assignment: CDR1 LNHDA and CDR2 SQIVND (reference sequence). CDR3 length: 12 amino acids. The CDR3 here is CASSVRGYEQYF. The CDR3 nucleotides read TGTGCCAGTTCAGTCAGGGGCTACGAGCAGTACTTC.

J is TRBJ1-1 and V is TRBV4-1; TRBD1 matches at 9 bases. V shed 4 bases and J 2 bases; nucleotides not matched to a gene: 8. This CDR3 has 16 amino acids. The germline CDR1 and CDR2 sequences are MGHRA and YSYEKL. Here the CDR3 reads CASSLSGTGINTEAFF. The CDR3 nucleotides are TGCGCCAGCAGCCTCTCCGGGACAGGGATTAACACTGAAGCTTTCTTT.

This clonotype showed up just once. The gene calls are TRBV6-2 or TRBV6-3 and TRBJ1-2, with a possible D match to TRBD1 (5 bases). There are 13 residues in the CDR3. The V and J ends lost 6 bases and 5 bases respectively, with 13 bases between them. The V gene's germline CDR1 is MNHEY and CDR2 SVGEGT. The CDR3 sequence is CASRDGAPYGYTF. The CDR3 DNA follows: TGTGCCAGCAGAGACGGGGCTCCGTATGGCTACACCTTC.

The rearrangement uses TRBV15 and TRBJ1-2; D gene unclear. Germline CDR1 reads LNHNV; CDR2 reads YYDKDF (reference sequence). The CDR3 length is 14 residues. Trimming took 0 bases from V and 3 from J, leaving 8 bases between them. The CDR3 spells CATSRDSLDYGYTF. The CDR3 region has the DNA TGTGCCACCAGCAGAGATAGCCTGGACTATGGCTACACCTTC.

In regard to this clonotype: A much larger clone lies a single base off, so this may be a read error. The genes are TRBV7-6 and TRBJ2-5; tentative D call: TRBD2 (5 bases). In germline, CDR1 is SGHVS, CDR2 FNYEAQ. This CDR3 is built from 13 residues. For the CDR3, the DNA is TGTGCTAGCAGCTTAGGGAGCAAAGAGACCCAGTACTTC. Translation: CASSLGSKETQYF.

V and J are TRBV24-1 and TRBJ2-5, with 8 nucleotides matching TRBD1. V lost 4 bases to trimming and J lost 2 bases; unmatched junction nucleotides: 11. The CDR3 sequence is 17 residues long. The germline V gene encodes CDR1 KGHDR and CDR2 SFDVKD. For the CDR3, the DNA is TGTGCCACCAGTGAAGGGACAGGTGAAGGTGGGCAAGAGACCCAGTACTTC. Protein product: CATSEGTGEGGQETQYF.

The V and J genes are TRBV7-8 and TRBJ1-1; D might be TRBD1 (5 bases). The CDR3 is made up of 15 amino acids. Germline V gene sequence: CDR1 SGHVS, CDR2 FQNEAQ. Between the trimmed V and J ends, which lost 5 bases and 0 bases, there was a span of 13 bases. CDR3 DNA sequence: TGTGCCAGCAGCCCTTGGGGGGGTATGAACACTGAAGCTTTCTTT. Residues: CASSPWGGMNTEAFF.

This rearrangement joins TRBV30 to TRBJ1-1, with TRBD1 as a possible D gene (5 bases). CDR1 is GTSNPN, CDR2 SVGIG, per germline (reference sequence). V was shortened by 5 bases and J by 0 bases, with 10 bases between the two germline ends. The CDR3 is 13 residues long. This CDR3 is CAWRRGMNTEAFF. The CDR3 region has the DNA TGTGCCTGGCGTCGGGGCATGAACACTGAAGCTTTCTTT.

The CDR3 loop reads CASSSSGGTEAFF. The CDR3, as DNA: TGTGCCAGCAGCTCGTCGGGGGGCACTGAAGCTTTCTTT. This chain joins TRBV7-4 and TRBJ1-1, with a weak D call TRBD1 (5 bases). This CDR3 has 13 residues. V was trimmed by 4 bases and J by 4 bases, leaving 10 bases between them. The germline V gene has CDR1 SGHVT and CDR2 SQSDAQ.

V usage is TRBV5-6 and J usage is TRBJ2-5; a weak D match, TRBD2 (5 bases). The germline CDR1 and CDR2 sequences are SGHDT and YYEEEE. Trimming removed 0 bases from V and 2 bases from J, with 11 bases in between. The CDR3 is 15 residues long. CDR3 loop: CASSLVLAGQETQYF. The DNA for the CDR3 is TGTGCCAGCAGCTTGGTTCTAGCCGGACAAGAGACCCAGTACTTC.